This entry lists 17 T cell receptor beta chains sequenced from one sample in a study of radiotherapy plus CTLA-4 blockade in lung cancer. This table comes from immunoSEQ multiplex PCR, and its TCRdb copy is limited to in-frame clones, with some not included. The table includes about 73,000 clones, roughly 91% detected once. Here the sequenced sample was peripheral blood, taken from a patient treated with radiotherapy plus ipilimumab. The origin of the receptors is a human donor with non-small cell lung cancer that progressed on radiotherapy plus ipilimumab.

The chain joins TRBV5-8 to TRBJ2-5, with 10 nucleotides matching TRBD2. The CDR3 runs 13 residues. V shed 4 bases and J 7 bases; nucleotides not matched to a gene: 4. CDR1 SGHTS and CDR2 YDEGEE come from the germline V gene. CDR3 sequence reads: CASSLRLAGTQYF. CDR3 nucleotides: TGTGCCAGCAGCCTTCGACTAGCGGGGACCCAGTACTTC.

The rearrangement links TRBV5-1 to TRBJ2-1, with D perhaps TRBD2 (5 bases). Trimming cost V 0 bases and J 3 bases, with 13 bases left between them. Per the germline V gene, CDR1 is SGHRS and CDR2 is YFSETQ. This CDR3 comprises 16 residues. CDR3 residues: CASSLAVTNLYNEQFF. The CDR3 coding sequence is TGCGCCAGCAGCTTGGCGGTGACTAACCTCTACAATGAGCAGTTCTTC.

The CDR3 DNA is TGTGCCAGCAGCTTATTTTCAGATACGCAGTATTTT. Translation gives CASSLFSDTQYF. V usage is TRBV7-8 and J usage is TRBJ2-3; D gene uncertain. Trimming stripped 2 bases from V and 4 bases from J, with 4 bases between. There are 12 residues in the CDR3. Germline loops: CDR1 SGHVS, CDR2 FQNEAQ.

The chain joins TRBV4-1 to TRBJ2-5; 13 bases match TRBD2. Germline CDR1 reads MGHRA; CDR2 reads YSYEKL. V shed 4 bases and J 1 base; nucleotides not matched to a gene: 15. The CDR3 spans 20 residues. The CDR3, as DNA: TGCGCCAGCAGCCTTGAGCCGGGACTAGCGGGAAGAGGGGGCCAAGAGACCCAGTACTTC. Residues: CASSLEPGLAGRGGQETQYF.

This clone has just a few counts. The CDR3 is CASRPPGQGYEQYV. CDR3 nucleotide sequence: TGTGCCAGCAGGCCTCCGGGACAGGGCTACGAGCAGTACGTC. The chain couples TRBV5-5 to TRBJ2-7, with 9 bases that match TRBD1. The germline V gene has CDR1 SGHKS and CDR2 YYEKEE (reference sequence). The CDR3 consists of 14 residues. The V gene end was trimmed by 5 bases and the J gene end by 3 bases; junction bases not matched to a gene: 6.

This chain uses TRBV7-9 with TRBJ2-2, with D possibly being TRBD2 (5 bases). Looked up from germline, CDR1 is SEHNR and CDR2 is FQNEAQ (reference sequence). V lost 5 bases and J 8 bases, leaving 15 bases between the germline ends. CDR3 length equals 14 residues. The CDR3 sequence is CASSRPTRPGELFF. CDR3 coding DNA: TGTGCCAGCAGCCGTCCTACTAGACCGGGGGAGCTGTTTTTT.

This chain links TRBV2 with TRBJ2-1; 9 positions match TRBD2. The germline V gene has CDR1 SNHLY and CDR2 FYNNEI. V shed 9 bases and J 0 bases; nucleotides not matched to a gene: 6. This CDR3 spans 15 amino acids. The CDR3 is CARGLSGSSYNEQFF. CDR3 nucleotides: TGTGCCAGGGGCCTTAGCGGGAGCTCCTACAATGAGCAGTTCTTC. Combining the CDR3 with reference TRBV2 and TRBJ2-1 gives the whole variable domain EPEVTQTPSHQVTQMGQEVILRCVPISNHLYFYWYRQILGQKVEFLVSFYNNEISEKSEIFDDQFSVERPDGSNFTLKIRSTKLEDSAMYFCARGLSGSSYNEQFFGPGTRLTVL.

This clone occurred many times. The chain has TRBV11-2 and TRBJ2-5; 11 bases align to TRBD2. The CDR3 runs to 17 residues. Germline assignment: CDR1 SGHAT and CDR2 FQNNGV. The V and J ends lost 5 bases and 1 base, in that order; junction bases with no gene match: 9. The CDR3 sequence is CASSPRLAGPSQETQYF. The CDR3, as DNA: TGTGCCAGCAGCCCCAGACTAGCGGGACCATCCCAAGAGACCCAGTACTTC.

This chain joins TRBV7-8 and TRBJ1-2, with 7 bases lining up with TRBD1. The CDR3 covers 17 residues. The V gene end was trimmed by 6 bases and the J gene end by 7 bases; junction bases not matched to a gene: 20. Per the germline V gene, CDR1 is SGHVS and CDR2 is FQNEAQ. CDR3 loop: CASSRQTQGGSHAGYTF. The CDR3 nucleotides are TGTGCCAGCAGTCGTCAAACCCAGGGGGGGTCCCATGCTGGCTACACCTTC.

This chain links TRBV6-5 with TRBJ1-2; D uncertain. The CDR3 spans 14 residues. Germline loops: CDR1 MNHEY, CDR2 SVGAGI. The V end was cut by 6 bases, the J end by 8 bases, with 19 bases between. The CDR3 bases are TGTGCCAGCAGGAGACTTAACAACAAATCCGGCTACACCTTC. Amino acids: CASRRLNNKSGYTF.

The chain joins TRBV16 to TRBJ2-1; D possibly corresponds to TRBD1 (6 bases). Germline-derived CDR1 and CDR2 are KGHSY and FQNENV. V was cut by 4 bases and J by 6 bases, with 10 bases left in between. The CDR3 spans 13 residues. Here the CDR3 reads CASSRVGGNEQFF. The CDR3 region has the DNA TGTGCCAGCAGCCGGGTAGGGGGCAATGAGCAGTTCTTC.

The chain joins TRBV7-9 to TRBJ2-7, with D possibly TRBD2 on 6 matching bases. The ends were cut back, 5 bases at V and 1 base at J, with 27 bases in the middle. This CDR3 spans 19 amino acids. Germline values: CDR1 SEHNR, CDR2 FQNEAQ (reference sequence). The CDR3 sequence: CASSKHPAYYDGGSYEQYF. Written as DNA, the CDR3 is TGTGCCAGCAGCAAACACCCAGCGTACTATGACGGGGGTTCCTACGAGCAGTACTTC.

V and J are TRBV6-1 and TRBJ2-1, with 7 nucleotides matching TRBD2. This CDR3 has 17 amino acids. The germline V gene encodes CDR1 MNHNS and CDR2 SASEGT. The V gene end was trimmed by 2 bases and the J gene end by 3 bases; junction bases not matched to a gene: 10. The CDR3 here is CASSEFPSGSLYNEQFF. As DNA, the CDR3 is TGTGCCAGCAGTGAATTCCCTAGCGGATCTCTCTACAATGAGCAGTTCTTC.

This chain links TRBV6-6 with TRBJ2-7, with D perhaps TRBD2 (5 bases). The CDR3 has 15 amino acids. Trimming removed 2 bases at V and 0 bases at J, with 11 bases between. The V gene's germline CDR1 is MNHNY and CDR2 SVGAGI (reference sequence). The CDR3, as DNA: TGTGCCAGCAGTTACACCGGACTTTCCTCCTACGAGCAGTACTTC. It specifies CASSYTGLSSYEQYF.

This clone was seen only once. The chain couples TRBV2 to TRBJ2-3; 10 bases are a match to TRBD2. CDR3 size: 16 residues. Germline V lookup: CDR1 SNHLY, CDR2 FYNNEI. The junction had 3 bases not matched to a gene; V was cut back by 1 base and J by 2 bases. CDR3: CASSEVTSGATDTQYF. CDR3 in DNA: TGTGCCAGCAGTGAAGTTACTAGCGGGGCCACAGATACGCAGTATTTT.

This chain links TRBV19 with TRBJ1-5, with 7 bases lining up with TRBD1. The germline V gene encodes CDR1 LNHDA and CDR2 SQIVND (reference sequence). V shed 7 bases, J shed 6 bases, and the junction held 9 bases outside the gene matches. The CDR3 runs to 14 residues. The DNA of the CDR3 is TGTGCCAGTAACAGGCAACCAGGGGGTCAGCCCCAGCATTTT. As protein: CASNRQPGGQPQHF.

This chain connects TRBV27 to TRBJ1-1; weak D call: TRBD1 (5 bases). Germline V gene data show CDR1 as MNHEY and CDR2 as SMNVEV (reference sequence). V was cut by 6 bases and J by 0 bases, with 11 bases left in between. The CDR3 is 14 residues long. The DNA of the CDR3 is TGTGCCAGCAGCACCGGGGCGATGAACACTGAAGCTTTCTTT. The encoded protein is CASSTGAMNTEAFF.